Following are 11 T cell receptor beta chains from one sample sequenced in a study of T cell repertoires in cytomegalovirus infection (dated by TCRdb to between 2017 and 2020). The instrument was an Illumina HiSeq 1500. TCRdb passed the public sequencing reads through fastp at Q25 and MiXCR, retaining productive beta sequences. When rows share a CDR3 protein, they turn into one entry using the most common DNA and genes. This sample comprises about 180,000 distinct CDR3 sequences, 15% to 20% of them detected only once. The ten top clones hold 25% of the sample. Sequenced material: CD8+ T cells from PBMCs. Receptors were obtained from a human donor in good health (CMV status not recorded). Some clones in this sample may be carry-over from other donors' samples.

This clonotype was seen a handful of times. The chain's CDR3 is CASSQGTGDAQPQHF. For the CDR3, the DNA is TGCGCCAGCAGCCAGGGGACAGGGGATGCTCAGCCCCAGCATTTT. V gene TRBV4-3 combines with J gene TRBJ1-5, with 10 bases that match TRBD1. Germline values: CDR1 LGHNA, CDR2 YSLEER. V trimming: 3 bases; J trimming: 6 bases; junction bases outside the gene matches: 5. The CDR3 spans 15 residues.

The chain uses TRBV12-3 or TRBV12-4 and TRBJ2-2, with D tentatively TRBD2 (5 bases). CDR3 length: 16 amino acids. V gave up 1 base and J gave up 4 bases, with 13 bases separating them. CDR3 DNA: TGTGCCAGCAGTTTAGGGCTAGCTGAGAGCACCGGGGAGCTGTTTTTT. Its protein product is CASSLGLAESTGELFF.

The chain links TRBV28 to TRBJ1-3, with D perhaps matching TRBD1 (6 bases). Trimming cost V 4 bases and J 4 bases, with 11 bases left between them. From germline, CDR1 is MDHEN and CDR2 SYDVKM. CDR3 length equals 14 residues. The CDR3 sequence is CASSSWDIGNTIYF. In DNA form, the CDR3 reads TGTGCCAGCAGTTCGTGGGACATAGGAAACACCATATATTTT.

The chain couples TRBV24-1 to TRBJ1-1; D is ambiguous. CDR3 length: 10 residues. Trimming removed 12 bases at V and 4 bases at J, with 8 bases between. Germline CDR1 is KGHDR and CDR2 is SFDVKD. CDR3 loop: CAPRFTEAFF. The CDR3 coding sequence is TGTGCCCCCCGCTTCACTGAAGCTTTCTTT.

The DNA of the CDR3 is TGTGCCAGCAGTTGGACAGGGCGAGAGCTGTTTTTT. Translation gives CASSWTGRELFF. The V gene is TRBV6-1, the J gene TRBJ2-2, with TRBD1 matching over 8 bases. Germline V CDR1 and CDR2: MNHNS, SASEGT. Trimming at V came to 5 bases and at J to 11 bases, leaving 4 bases not matched to a gene. This CDR3 comprises 12 residues.

The V call is TRBV2, the J call TRBJ2-3; the D is unclear. Germline V gene sequence: CDR1 SNHLY, CDR2 FYNNEI. This CDR3 comprises 13 residues. V was clipped by 0 bases and J by 6 bases, with 7 bases between them. The CDR3 here is CASSEANTDTQYF. The CDR3 bases are TGTGCCAGCAGTGAAGCTAACACGGATACGCAGTATTTT.

The rearrangement links TRBV7-9 to TRBJ2-3, with 10 bases lining up with TRBD2. The trim removed 4 bases at V and 3 bases at J, leaving 4 bases unmatched. Germline V CDR1 and CDR2: SEHNR, FQNEAQ (reference sequence). The CDR3 runs to 15 residues. The DNA of the CDR3 is TGTGCCAGCAGCTGGCCTAGCGGGGGTACAGATACGCAGTATTTT. It encodes CASSWPSGGTDTQYF.

The chain has TRBV7-9 and TRBJ1-5; TRBD1 might be the D (6 bases). The CDR3 totals 16 residues. Germline V gene data show CDR1 as SEHNR and CDR2 as FQNEAQ (reference sequence). Trimming took 1 base from V and 8 from J, leaving 18 bases between them. CDR3 sequence reads: CASSLGQGLAREPQHF. As DNA, the CDR3 is TGTGCCAGCAGCTTAGGTCAGGGGCTTGCTAGGGAGCCCCAGCATTTT.

This clonotype was seen more than once but under ten times. The CDR3: CASSSRTGVQETQYF. DNA for the CDR3: TGTGCCAGCAGTTCAAGGACAGGAGTCCAAGAGACCCAGTACTTC. V usage is TRBV6-5 and J usage is TRBJ2-5, with 7 bases identical to TRBD1. The trim removed 4 bases at V and 1 base at J, leaving 6 bases unmatched. The length of the CDR3 is 15 residues. Germline-derived CDR1 and CDR2 are MNHEY and SVGAGI.

This clonotype has at least ten counts. This chain links TRBV6-5 with TRBJ2-1, with 9 bases fitting TRBD1. The germline gives CDR1 MNHEY, CDR2 SVGAGI. J was trimmed by 3 bases and V by 5 bases; bases with no gene match: 5. The CDR3 has 15 residues. CDR3 DNA: TGTGCCAGCAGTACCGGACAGGGGCTCTACAATGAGCAGTTCTTC. It yields the protein CASSTGQGLYNEQFF.

J is TRBJ2-1 and V is TRBV28, with TRBD1 matching 8 bases. CDR1 is MDHEN and CDR2 is SYDVKM in the germline V gene. V lost 3 bases to trimming and J lost 10 bases; unmatched junction nucleotides: 8. The CDR3 extends over 14 amino acids. CDR3 sequence (DNA): TGTGCCAGCAGTTTGCGGGACAGGTACCTCGAGCAGTTCTTC. Protein product: CASSLRDRYLEQFF.